These 6 T cell receptor beta chains share one sample of origin, sequenced in a study of cytomegalovirus exposure and HLA in healthy donors. Libraries were prepared by immunoSEQ multiplex PCR; TCRdb keeps only in-frame clonotypes and omits some of them. The sample has approximately 100,000 clones, less than 90% seen once; the top ten hold about 2%. The sequenced sample consisted of PBMCs. The receptor set was obtained from a woman aged 18-29 years in good health and CMV-seropositive.

This chain joins TRBV6-6 and TRBJ1-2, with D possibly TRBD1 on 6 matching bases. CDR3 size: 16 residues. Germline CDR1 reads MNHNY; CDR2 reads SVGAGI (reference sequence). The V gene lost 6 bases and the J gene lost 8 bases, with 25 bases spanning the gap. The CDR3 reads CASSATRTAEPRGYTF. For the CDR3, the DNA is TGTGCCAGCAGCGCCACCCGGACAGCCGAGCCTAGGGGCTACACCTTC.

This clone is a singleton in its sample. This chain links TRBV28 with TRBJ1-2; D possibly corresponds to TRBD1 (6 bases). There are 15 residues in the CDR3. Looked up from germline, CDR1 is MDHEN and CDR2 is SYDVKM. With 3 bases removed from V and 4 bases from J, the gap between germline ends came to 15 bases. Here the CDR3 DNA reads TGTGCCAGCAGTTTCATGGGGGGGCCACCCTATGGCTACACCTTC. It encodes CASSFMGGPPYGYTF.

This clone was seen only once. The chain joins TRBV6-6 to TRBJ1-2, with 9 nucleotides matching TRBD1. V was pared by 2 bases and J by 4 bases, with 8 bases of the junction left unmatched. The length of the CDR3 is 16 residues. Germline CDR1 is MNHNY and CDR2 is SVGAGI (reference sequence). CDR3: CASSYPPQGAIYGYTF. The CDR3, as DNA: TGTGCCAGCAGTTACCCTCCACAGGGGGCGATCTATGGCTACACCTTC.

The chain has TRBV27 and TRBJ2-1; D might be TRBD1 (6 bases). The V gene's germline CDR1 is MNHEY and CDR2 SMNVEV (reference sequence). The CDR3 loop spans 13 amino acids. Between the trimmed V and J ends, which lost 4 bases and 4 bases, there was a span of 8 bases. CDR3 protein: CASSSTGYNEQFF. The CDR3 DNA reads TGTGCCAGCAGTTCGACAGGTTACAATGAGCAGTTCTTC.

The V call is TRBV6-6, the J call TRBJ1-6, with 8 bases fitting TRBD1. This CDR3 has 14 residues. Germline CDR1 and CDR2: MNHNY and SVGAGI (reference sequence). J was trimmed by 7 bases and V by 6 bases; bases with no gene match: 5. The CDR3 region has the DNA TGTGCCAGCAGCCGGACAGGGATGAATTCACCCCTCCACTTT. Its protein is CASSRTGMNSPLHF.

V usage is TRBV28 and J usage is TRBJ1-3, with D perhaps TRBD1 (6 bases). The CDR3 extends over 15 amino acids. Germline CDR1 is MDHEN and CDR2 is SYDVKM. Trimming cost V 6 bases and J 2 bases, with 14 bases left between them. In DNA form, the CDR3 reads TGTGCCAGCAGCAACCTGGGGGGGCCTGGAAACACCATATATTTT. This sequence encodes CASSNLGGPGNTIYF.